The rows below give T cell receptor beta chains drawn from one sample of a study of shared T cell receptors in the human thymus. Assay used: immunoSEQ multiplex PCR; TCRdb lists only in-frame clones, some missing. The sample contains roughly 500,000 clones, 75% to 80% of which appear only once. The sample was also reused in another study, on human thymus T cells.

Sequenced material: thymocytes. These receptors came from a boy under three years old with a congenital heart defect. The CDR3 runs from the conserved cysteine through the conserved F or W. The order of the fields is V gene, J gene, CDR3 protein.

>TRBV27|TRBJ2-7
CASSAAIGISYEQYF
>TRBV6-4|TRBJ2-1
CASSDSEGLARQKFF
>TRBV5-4|TRBJ1-1
CASSFLCVTRGSNTEAFF
>TRBV10-3|TRBJ2-1
CAITNYGLAGADEQFF
>TRBV7-2|TRBJ2-7
CASSLSGATYEQYF
>TRBV4-3|TRBJ2-3
CASTPRSLAGVVADTQYF
>TRBV4-1|TRBJ1-3
CASSQETQGSNSGNTIYF
>TRBV14|TRBJ2-1
CASSQRSYRDNEQFF
>TRBV11-2|TRBJ2-2
CASSFGVGLANTGELFF
>TRBV7-2|TRBJ2-5
CASSPGEGSSQLGETQYF
>TRBV6-1|TRBJ2-3
CASSVRVGVGSDTQYF
>TRBV28|TRBJ2-1
CASSSRRGRAHNEQFF
>TRBV2|TRBJ1-1
CASSGRGTGEAFF
>TRBV7-2|TRBJ2-5
CASSLEASGSGETQYF
>TRBV15|TRBJ1-4
CATSRAGTGDEKLFF
>TRBV4-2|TRBJ2-3
CASSPQRASGSSDTQYF
>TRBV5-6|TRBJ2-2
CASSYARQDGELFF
>TRBV14|TRBJ1-1
CASSRGEAFF
>TRBV7-9|TRBJ2-1
CASSSRLAGRGNEQFF
>TRBV29-1|TRBJ1-1
CSVDRGRRTGKTEAFF
>TRBV30|TRBJ1-1
CAWSDRGPPLDTEAFF
>TRBV14|TRBJ2-6
CASSPRGATGGPGANVLTF
>TRBV2|TRBJ1-1
CASRTDRANTEAFF
>TRBV5-1|TRBJ1-2
CASSSDREDGYTF
>TRBV7-4|TRBJ2-1
CASSLSRDRGHNEQFF
>TRBV6-5|TRBJ2-7
CASSYRQGAGEQYF
>TRBV7-2|TRBJ2-2
CASSLTLAGTGELFF
>TRBV9|TRBJ1-1
CASSADEERSNTEAFF
>TRBV18|TRBJ2-2
CASSPGTGQGANTGELFF
>TRBV5-1|TRBJ1-1
CASSLGQMNTEAFF
>TRBV4-1|TRBJ2-1
CASSPPSGNNEQFF
>TRBV7-9|TRBJ1-3
CASSFNRGNIGNTIYF
>TRBV7-9|TRBJ1-2
CASSLSVGSHGYTF
>TRBV5-8|TRBJ1-4
CASTLGTGDEKLFF
>TRBV25-1|TRBJ2-1
CASSGTPGQGADEQFF
>TRBV5-6|TRBJ2-7
CASSLNTSGSLPGSYEQYF
>TRBV5-6|TRBJ2-7
CASSLEIRQGPYEQYF
>TRBV4-3|TRBJ2-7
CASSQRTGSSYEQYF
>TRBV5-1|TRBJ2-3
CASNSCGGTDTQYF
>TRBV6-4|TRBJ2-3
CASSDSRAGGSTDTQYF
>TRBV7-7|TRBJ2-5
CASSNGLAGVVETQYF
>TRBV9|TRBJ2-7
CASSVEGRRTSGYEQYF
>TRBV19|TRBJ2-1
CASSMASGRATYNEQFF
>TRBV7-3|TRBJ2-7
CASSSLKREGVHEQYF